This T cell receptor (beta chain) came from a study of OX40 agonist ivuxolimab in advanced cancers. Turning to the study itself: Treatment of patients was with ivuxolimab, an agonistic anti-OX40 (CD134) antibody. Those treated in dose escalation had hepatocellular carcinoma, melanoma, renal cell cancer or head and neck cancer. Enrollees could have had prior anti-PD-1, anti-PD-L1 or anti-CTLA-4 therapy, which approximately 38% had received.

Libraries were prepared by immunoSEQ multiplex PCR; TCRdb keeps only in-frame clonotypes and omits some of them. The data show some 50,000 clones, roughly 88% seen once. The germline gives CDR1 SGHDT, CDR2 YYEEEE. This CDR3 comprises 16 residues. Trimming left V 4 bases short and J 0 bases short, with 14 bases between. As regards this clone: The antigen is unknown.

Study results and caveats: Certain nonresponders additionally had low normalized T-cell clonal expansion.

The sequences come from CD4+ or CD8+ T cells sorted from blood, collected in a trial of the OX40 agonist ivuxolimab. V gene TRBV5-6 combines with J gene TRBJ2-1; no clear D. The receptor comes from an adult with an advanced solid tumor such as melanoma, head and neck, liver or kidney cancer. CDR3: CASSLLKPSSYNEQFF. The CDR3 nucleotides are TGTGCCAGCAGCCTACTAAAACCGAGCTCCTACAATGAGCAGTTCTTC.